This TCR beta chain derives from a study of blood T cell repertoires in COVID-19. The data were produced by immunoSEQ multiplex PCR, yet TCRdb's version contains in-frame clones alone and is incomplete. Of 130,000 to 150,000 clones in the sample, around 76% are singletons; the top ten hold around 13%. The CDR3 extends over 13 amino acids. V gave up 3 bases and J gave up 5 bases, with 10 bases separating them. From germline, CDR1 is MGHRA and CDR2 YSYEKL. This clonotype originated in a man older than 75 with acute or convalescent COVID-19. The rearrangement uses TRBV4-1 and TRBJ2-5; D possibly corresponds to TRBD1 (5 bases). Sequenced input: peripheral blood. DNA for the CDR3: TGCGCCAGCAGCCACAGGGAAGGGGAGACCCAGTACTTC. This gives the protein CASSHREGETQYF.